This T cell receptor (beta chain) stems from a study of PD-1 blockade in classical Hodgkin lymphoma. TCRdb's copy holds only in-frame clones and misses some; the assay was immunoSEQ multiplex PCR. Found here are approximately 99,000 clones, roughly 79% of them singletons; the top ten hold roughly 15%. No patient escaped relapse after autologous stem cell transplantation, and brentuximab vedotin exposure varied. The sequence was collected from a human donor with classical Hodgkin lymphoma. The sample here was peripheral blood mononuclear cells (PBMCs), taken before the second cycle of nivolumab.

The CDR3 reads CASSPSVAGADNGELFF. The CDR3 region has the DNA TGTGCCAGCAGCCCTTCTGTAGCGGGAGCGGATAACGGGGAGCTGTTTTTT. The chain uses TRBV7-3 and TRBJ2-2, with 9 bases aligning to TRBD2. V gave up 5 bases and J gave up 7 bases; unmatched junction bases: 14. The germline CDR1 and CDR2 sequences are SGHTA and FQGTGA. This CDR3 has 17 amino acids.